This is a list of T cell receptor beta chains from one sample in a study of OX40 agonist ivuxolimab in advanced cancers. Using immunoSEQ multiplex PCR, the repertoire was profiled, and TCRdb retains in-frame clones only, with some absent. The table has tens of thousands of clones, about 88% seen once. The input for sequencing was CD4+ or CD8+ T cells sorted from blood, taken in a trial of the OX40 agonist ivuxolimab. These TCRs come from an adult with an advanced solid tumor such as melanoma, head and neck, liver or kidney cancer. The CDR3 runs from the conserved cysteine through the conserved F or W. The order of the fields is CDR3 DNA, CDR3 protein, D gene, J gene, V gene. D genes are given only for firm matches.

DNA: TGTGCCAGCTCACAAGCGGGGGGTGGGGTTCGCGGGCAGTACTTC
CDR3: CASSQAGGGVRGQYF
D: TRBD2
J: TRBJ2-7
V: TRBV28

DNA: TGCGCCAGCAGCTGGTCCGTGTCAGGGAACACCGGGGAGCTGTTTTTT
CDR3: CASSWSVSGNTGELFF
D: .
J: TRBJ2-2
V: TRBV5-1

DNA: TGTGCCAGCAGCTCGGGACAGTCCACCGGGGAGCTGTTTTTT
CDR3: CASSSGQSTGELFF
D: TRBD1
J: TRBJ2-2
V: TRBV7-3

DNA: TGTGCCAGCTCACCACCGCTCGGGGGCAATGAGCAGTTCTTC
CDR3: CASSPPLGGNEQFF
D: .
J: TRBJ2-1
V: TRBV18

DNA: TGTGCCAGCAGTATTTCTAGTAGTGAGATATATTTT
CDR3: CASSISSSEIYF
D: .
J: TRBJ1-3
V: TRBV28

DNA: TGTGCCAGCAGTTCATATCTCCGCTACGAGCAGTACTTC
CDR3: CASSSYLRYEQYF
D: .
J: TRBJ2-7
V: TRBV6-6

DNA: TGTGCCAGCAGCGCTACTAGCGTAGGGGTCAATGAGCAGTTCTTC
CDR3: CASSATSVGVNEQFF
D: TRBD2
J: TRBJ2-1
V: TRBV27

DNA: TGTGCCAGCAGCTTAGCTACTAGCGGGAGCGTCAAGACCCAGTACTTC
CDR3: CASSLATSGSVKTQYF
D: TRBD2
J: TRBJ2-5
V: TRBV7-8

DNA: TGTGCCAGCAGTTCCCATAGGGACCGGGCCTACGAGCAGTACTTC
CDR3: CASSSHRDRAYEQYF
D: .
J: TRBJ2-7
V: TRBV2

DNA: TGTGCCAGCAGCTTAGTCGCGGATTTCAATGAGCAGTTCTTC
CDR3: CASSLVADFNEQFF
D: .
J: TRBJ2-1
V: TRBV7-2

DNA: TGTGCCAGCAGTGAAATCATAGCAGGGAGCTACGAGCAGTACTTC
CDR3: CASSEIIAGSYEQYF
D: .
J: TRBJ2-7
V: TRBV2

DNA: TGTGCCAGCAGCCCCTCTGGGGGTTTAGGCTACACCTTC
CDR3: CASSPSGGLGYTF
D: .
J: TRBJ1-2
V: TRBV7-2

DNA: TGTGCCAGCTCACCTGGGGGGAACAATGAGCAGTTCTTC
CDR3: CASSPGGNNEQFF
D: .
J: TRBJ2-1
V: TRBV18

DNA: TGTGCCAGCAGTTTCCTACAGGGCGCCGGCAATGAGCAGTTCTTC
CDR3: CASSFLQGAGNEQFF
D: .
J: TRBJ2-1
V: TRBV28

DNA: TGTGCCAGCAGCTTGGGGGGGTCAGGGGCTAATGAAAAACTGTTTTTT
CDR3: CASSLGGSGANEKLFF
D: .
J: TRBJ1-4
V: TRBV5-4